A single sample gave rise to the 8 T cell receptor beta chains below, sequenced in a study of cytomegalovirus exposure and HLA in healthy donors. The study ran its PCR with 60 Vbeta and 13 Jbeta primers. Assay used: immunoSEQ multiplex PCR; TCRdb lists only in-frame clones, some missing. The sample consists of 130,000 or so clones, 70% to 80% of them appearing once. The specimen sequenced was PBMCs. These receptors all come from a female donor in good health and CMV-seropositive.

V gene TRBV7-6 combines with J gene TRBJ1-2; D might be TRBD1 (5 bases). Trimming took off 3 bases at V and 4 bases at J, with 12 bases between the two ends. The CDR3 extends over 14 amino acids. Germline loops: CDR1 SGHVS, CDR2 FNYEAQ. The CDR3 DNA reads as TGTGCCAGCAGCTTGGACACAGGATTCTATGGCTACACCTTC. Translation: CASSLDTGFYGYTF.

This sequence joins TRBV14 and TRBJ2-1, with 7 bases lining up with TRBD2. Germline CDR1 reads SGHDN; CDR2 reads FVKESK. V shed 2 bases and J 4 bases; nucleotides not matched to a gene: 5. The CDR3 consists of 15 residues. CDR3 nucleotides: TGTGCCAGCAGCCAACGGACTAGTCGATACAATGAGCAGTTCTTC. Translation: CASSQRTSRYNEQFF.

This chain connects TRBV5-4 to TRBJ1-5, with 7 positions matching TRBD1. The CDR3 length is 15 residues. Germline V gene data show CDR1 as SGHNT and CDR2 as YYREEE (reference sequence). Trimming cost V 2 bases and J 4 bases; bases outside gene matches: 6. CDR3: CASSLGGTVNQPQHF. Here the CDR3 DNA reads TGTGCCAGCAGCTTAGGTGGGACAGTGAATCAGCCCCAGCATTTT.

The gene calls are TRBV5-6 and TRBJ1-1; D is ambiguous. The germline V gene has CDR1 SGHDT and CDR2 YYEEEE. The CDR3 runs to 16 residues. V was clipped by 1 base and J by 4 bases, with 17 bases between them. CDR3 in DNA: TGTGCCAGCAGCTTGATTGGCGCGGGGTACGGCACTGAAGCTTTCTTT. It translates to CASSLIGAGYGTEAFF. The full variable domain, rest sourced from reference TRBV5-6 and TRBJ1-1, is DAGVTQSPTHLIKTRGQQVTLRCSPKSGHDTVSWYQQALGQGPQFIFQYYEEEERQRGNFPDRFSGHQFPNYSSELNVNALLLGDSALYLCASSLIGAGYGTEAFFGQGTRLTVV.

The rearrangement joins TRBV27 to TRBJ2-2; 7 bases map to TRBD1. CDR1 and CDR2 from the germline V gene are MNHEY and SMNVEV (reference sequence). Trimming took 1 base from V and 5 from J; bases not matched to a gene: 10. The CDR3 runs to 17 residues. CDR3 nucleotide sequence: TGTGCCAGCAGTTTATTGCGGAGTGGGACAGAGACCGGGGAGCTGTTTTTT. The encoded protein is CASSLLRSGTETGELFF.

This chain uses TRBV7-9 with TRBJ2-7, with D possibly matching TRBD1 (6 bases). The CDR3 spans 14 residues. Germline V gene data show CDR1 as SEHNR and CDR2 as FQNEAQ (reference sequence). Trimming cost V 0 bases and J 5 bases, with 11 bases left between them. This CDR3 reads CASSLADSFHEQYF. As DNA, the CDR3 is TGTGCCAGCAGCTTAGCGGACAGTTTCCACGAGCAGTACTTC.

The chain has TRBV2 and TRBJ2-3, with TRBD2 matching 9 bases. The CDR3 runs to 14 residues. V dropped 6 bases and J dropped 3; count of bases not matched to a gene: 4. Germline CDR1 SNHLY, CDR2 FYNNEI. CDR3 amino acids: CASSRSGRTDTQYF. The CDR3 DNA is TGTGCCAGCAGCCGTAGCGGGAGAACAGATACGCAGTATTTT.

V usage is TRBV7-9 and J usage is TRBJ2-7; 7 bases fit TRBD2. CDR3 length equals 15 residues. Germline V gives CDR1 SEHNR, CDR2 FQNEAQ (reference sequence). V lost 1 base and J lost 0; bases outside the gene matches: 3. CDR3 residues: CASSLGGSNSYEQYF. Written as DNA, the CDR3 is TGTGCCAGCAGCTTAGGCGGGAGTAACTCCTACGAGCAGTACTTC.